These 32 T cell receptor beta chains were all obtained from the same sample, sequenced in a study of cytomegalovirus exposure and HLA in healthy donors. Primers for the PCR totalled 60 Vbeta and 13 Jbeta. This table comes from immunoSEQ multiplex PCR, and its TCRdb copy is limited to in-frame clones, with some not included. This repertoire includes just over 80,000 clones. Specimen: PBMCs. The receptors originated from a woman aged 25 to 45 in good health and CMV-seronegative.

CDR3 sequence reads: CASSLPGTTYEQYF. The CDR3 bases are TGTGCCAGCAGCCTCCCCGGGACAACCTACGAGCAGTACTTC. The chain employs TRBV6-1 and TRBJ2-7, with D maybe TRBD1 (6 bases). This CDR3 region has 14 residues. V lost 6 bases and J 2 bases, leaving 14 bases between the germline ends. In germline, CDR1 is MNHNS, CDR2 SASEGT.

This chain links TRBV5-1 with TRBJ2-3; D is ambiguous. This CDR3 has 15 amino acids. Germline values: CDR1 SGHRS, CDR2 YFSETQ. V was shortened by 5 bases and J by 0 bases, with 13 bases between the two germline ends. CDR3 sequence reads: CASRLGLQSTDTQYF. The CDR3 bases are TGCGCCAGCAGATTAGGATTACAGAGCACAGATACGCAGTATTTT.

The chain joins TRBV5-1 to TRBJ2-3; 9 bases line up with TRBD2. The V gene end was trimmed by 3 bases and the J gene end by 6 bases; junction bases not matched to a gene: 5. The CDR3 has 14 amino acids. CDR1 is SGHRS, CDR2 YFSETQ, per germline. The CDR3 region is CASSWGLAEDTQYF. DNA for the CDR3: TGCGCCAGCAGCTGGGGACTAGCAGAGGATACGCAGTATTTT.

V and J are TRBV6-1 and TRBJ1-2; D might be TRBD1 (5 bases). CDR1 MNHNS and CDR2 SASEGT come from the germline V gene. This CDR3 contains 12 residues. V gave up 7 bases and J gave up 4 bases, with 10 bases separating them. CDR3 DNA: TGTGCCAGCAACACAGGTTCCTATGGCTACACCTTC. Encoded protein: CASNTGSYGYTF.

The chain employs TRBV6-6 and TRBJ1-1, with D possibly TRBD1 on 5 matching bases. The CDR3 consists of 16 residues. V lost 5 bases and J lost 2, with 18 bases in between. In germline, CDR1 is MNHNY, CDR2 SVGAGI (reference sequence). The CDR3 DNA sequence: TGTGCCAGCAGTAGCCTCGGAGGGAGGGGAAACACTGAAGCTTTCTTT. Translation gives CASSSLGGRGNTEAFF.

V gene TRBV5-4 combines with J gene TRBJ2-6; D might be TRBD1 (6 bases). Per the germline V gene, CDR1 is SGHNT and CDR2 is YYREEE (reference sequence). The CDR3 is made up of 17 amino acids. V lost 6 bases and J 2 bases, leaving 18 bases between the germline ends. The CDR3 DNA is TGTGCCAGCAACCCCCCGCAGGGGACGGCTGGGGCCAACGTCCTGACTTTC. Its protein is CASNPPQGTAGANVLTF.

To note about this clone: The same CDR3 also results from other DNA sequences found in this sample. V is TRBV6-4 and J is TRBJ2-3, with 10 bases lining up with TRBD1. This CDR3 spans 15 amino acids. Per the germline V gene, CDR1 is MRHNA and CDR2 is SNTAGT. V was clipped by 2 bases and J by 2 bases; unmatched bases: 1. The CDR3 DNA is TGTGCCAGCAGTGACGGGACAGGGGACACAGATACGCAGTATTTT. This sequence encodes CASSDGTGDTDTQYF.

V and J are TRBV28 and TRBJ1-1; 7 positions match TRBD1. This CDR3 is 14 amino acids long. V dropped 6 bases and J dropped 2; count of bases not matched to a gene: 6. The germline V gene encodes CDR1 MDHEN and CDR2 SYDVKM. CDR3 nucleotides: TGTGCCAGCAGAAAACAGGGGACCAACACTGAAGCTTTCTTT. Protein: CASRKQGTNTEAFF.

The gene calls are TRBV7-8 and TRBJ2-7; 12 bases match TRBD2. The CDR3 consists of 18 residues. Germline loops: CDR1 SGHVS, CDR2 FQNEAQ. Unmatched junction bases numbered 15, after V lost 5 bases and J lost 4 bases. The CDR3 coding sequence is TGTGCCAGCAGCCTTACCCCGCCGAGGACTAGCGGGGTATACGAGCAGTACTTC. It yields the protein CASSLTPPRTSGVYEQYF.

This chain uses TRBV4-1 with TRBJ2-2; 8 bases align to TRBD1. Germline CDR1 is MGHRA and CDR2 is YSYEKL. J was trimmed by 4 bases and V by 3 bases; bases with no gene match: 10. CDR3 length: 17 amino acids. The CDR3 DNA reads as TGCGCCAGCAGCCATGAGCGCAGGGGGCTGGGCACCGGGGAGCTGTTTTTT. The encoded protein is CASSHERRGLGTGELFF.

The V call is TRBV19, the J call TRBJ2-7; D is uncertain. The CDR3 covers 12 residues. Germline V gives CDR1 LNHDA, CDR2 SQIVND (reference sequence). Trimming removed 7 bases from V and 2 bases from J, with 9 bases in between. The CDR3 DNA follows: TGTGCCAGTACTTCGCGCGCCTACGAGCAGTACTTC. Its protein is CASTSRAYEQYF. Filled out from reference TRBV19 and TRBJ2-7, the complete variable domain reads DGGITQSPKYLFRKEGQNVTLSCEQNLNHDAMYWYRQDPGQGLRLIYYSQIVNDFQKGDIAEGYSVSREKKESFPLTVTSAQKNPTAFYLCASTSRAYEQYFGPGTRLTVT.

As DNA, the CDR3 is TGTGCCAGCAGCCCCGGTGGGGGGTTTGATGGCTACACCTTC. Translating it yields CASSPGGGFDGYTF. The chain carries TRBV9 and TRBJ1-2; TRBD1 is a possible D gene (5 bases). Deletions cut 4 bases from V and 6 bases from J, with 16 bases between. Germline CDR1 SGDLS, CDR2 YYNGEE. This CDR3 has 14 amino acids.

The chain has TRBV28 and TRBJ1-1, with 7 bases identical to TRBD1. V gave up 3 bases and J gave up 7 bases; unmatched junction bases: 5. From germline, CDR1 is MDHEN and CDR2 SYDVKM. The CDR3 spans 13 residues. CDR3 residues: CASSLEPGGEAFF. The DNA of the CDR3 is TGTGCCAGCAGTTTGGAGCCAGGGGGTGAAGCTTTCTTT. Using reference TRBV28 and TRBJ1-1 for the parts outside the CDR3, the full variable domain is DVKVTQSSRYLVKRTGEKVFLECVQDMDHENMFWYRQDPGLGLRLIYFSYDVKMKEKGDIPEGYSVSREKKERFSLILESASTNQTSMYLCASSLEPGGEAFFGQGTRLTVV.

V gene TRBV7-2 combines with J gene TRBJ1-2, with 7 bases aligning to TRBD1. Trimming took 3 bases from V and 3 from J; bases not matched to a gene: 10. In germline, CDR1 is SGHTA, CDR2 FQGNSA. This CDR3 contains 16 residues. DNA of the CDR3: TGTGCCAGCAGCTTCGGGAGGGGGCCGTCTCACTATGGCTACACCTTC. It codes for CASSFGRGPSHYGYTF.

The V call is TRBV5-1, the J call TRBJ1-2; the D is unclear. The V gene's germline CDR1 is SGHRS and CDR2 YFSETQ. The CDR3 spans 13 residues. The germline V and J ends were trimmed by 0 bases and 1 base, with 4 bases remaining between them. CDR3 residues: CASSLDSNYGYTF. CDR3 bases: TGCGCCAGCAGCTTGGACAGTAACTATGGCTACACCTTC.

The J gene is TRBJ1-2, the V gene TRBV19; 7 nucleotides line up with TRBD1. J gave up 2 bases and V 8 bases, and 2 bases lay outside the gene matches. This CDR3 comprises 12 residues. The germline V gene has CDR1 LNHDA and CDR2 SQIVND (reference sequence). CDR3 DNA: TGTGCCAGTCGACAGGGAAACTATGGCTACACCTTC. It is translated as CASRQGNYGYTF.

The chain joins TRBV28 to TRBJ2-1; 14 nucleotides agree with TRBD2. This CDR3 is built from 16 residues. V trimming: 2 bases; J trimming: 9 bases; junction bases outside the gene matches: 6. Germline V gene sequence: CDR1 MDHEN, CDR2 SYDVKM. The CDR3 region has the DNA TGTGCCAGCAGTTTAACCGGGACTAGCGGGAGAGGTGAGCAGTTCTTC. Protein product: CASSLTGTSGRGEQFF. Variable domain in full (rest from reference TRBV28 and TRBJ2-1): DVKVTQSSRYLVKRTGEKVFLECVQDMDHENMFWYRQDPGLGLRLIYFSYDVKMKEKGDIPEGYSVSREKKERFSLILESASTNQTSMYLCASSLTGTSGRGEQFFGPGTRLTVL.

This sequence joins TRBV9 and TRBJ2-1, with unresolved D. The CDR3 is 13 amino acids. V lost 0 bases and J lost 5, with 6 bases in between. Germline V gives CDR1 SGDLS, CDR2 YYNGEE. This chain's CDR3 is CASSVAPNNEQFF. The DNA of the CDR3 is TGTGCCAGCAGCGTAGCCCCCAACAATGAGCAGTTCTTC.

A word on this clone: One end of the junction does not line up with germline, which may come from a read error. The CDR3 protein is CASSRQFKGSYEQYF. The CDR3 DNA sequence: TGTGCTAGCAGCAGACAGTTCAAGGGCTCCTACGAGCAGTACTTC. The rearrangement joins TRBV7-7 to TRBJ2-7; possibly TRBD1 for D (5 bases). Germline V gene data show CDR1 as SSHAT and CDR2 as FNYEAQ (reference sequence). CDR3 length: 15 residues.

The gene calls are TRBV5-4 and TRBJ2-7, with TRBD2 matching 9 bases. The CDR3 has 13 amino acids. V was clipped by 3 bases and J by 6 bases; unmatched bases: 4. Germline V gene sequence: CDR1 SGHNT, CDR2 YYREEE (reference sequence). The CDR3 reads CASSSGTSFEQYF. The CDR3 nucleotides are TGTGCCAGCAGCTCCGGGACTAGCTTCGAGCAGTACTTC.

The V and J genes are TRBV7-9 and TRBJ2-2; 9 nucleotides align to TRBD2. CDR3 length: 16 amino acids. Germline CDR1 reads SEHNR; CDR2 reads FQNEAQ (reference sequence). J lost 4 bases, V lost 0 bases, and 3 bases had no gene match. The DNA of the CDR3 is TGTGCCAGCAGCTTAGCCCGCGGGAGGGTCACCGGGGAGCTGTTTTTT. Protein product: CASSLARGRVTGELFF.

The J gene is TRBJ2-1, the V gene TRBV14, with D perhaps matching TRBD1 (5 bases). Germline V gene data show CDR1 as SGHDN and CDR2 as FVKESK. V shed 2 bases and J shed 2 bases, with 7 bases lying between them. This CDR3 is built from 14 residues. The CDR3 here is CASSQQGTYNEQFF. The CDR3 DNA reads as TGTGCCAGCAGCCAACAGGGAACCTACAATGAGCAGTTCTTC.

Concerning this clone: Mismatch with germline at one junction end may stem from a read error. This chain joins TRBV5-1 and TRBJ2-5; 8 bases are a match to TRBD2. This CDR3 is 15 amino acids long. CDR1 is SGHRS and CDR2 is YFSETQ in the germline V gene. The CDR3 region has the DNA TGCGCCAGCAGAGGGACGGGAGGGCCGGGAGAGAACCAGTACTTC. The encoded protein is CASRGTGGPGENQYF.

CDR3 sequence reads: CASSLPNPGQPLSTDTQYF. DNA of the CDR3: TGTGCCAGCAGCTTACCAAACCCGGGACAGCCCCTTAGCACAGATACGCAGTATTTT. This chain uses TRBV7-9 with TRBJ2-3, with 7 bases aligning to TRBD1. The germline gives CDR1 SEHNR, CDR2 FQNEAQ (reference sequence). The CDR3 extends over 19 amino acids. Losses at the gene ends were 2 bases for V and 0 bases for J; bases not matched to a gene: 14.

This chain links TRBV7-9 with TRBJ2-7, with 7 bases aligning to TRBD1. CDR1 SEHNR and CDR2 FQNEAQ come from the germline V gene (reference sequence). The CDR3 has 14 amino acids. The ends lost 1 base at V and 2 bases at J; junction bases unmatched: 2. The CDR3 DNA follows: TGTGCCAGCAGCTTAGGCGGACAGGCCTACGAGCAGTACTTC. Translation gives CASSLGGQAYEQYF.

The J gene is TRBJ2-7, the V gene TRBV7-6; D is unclear. V was trimmed by 5 bases and J by 1 base, leaving 18 bases between them. The CDR3 has 16 amino acids. Germline V gene sequence: CDR1 SGHVS, CDR2 FNYEAQ. The CDR3 sequence: CASSPSGTSLSYEQYF. For the CDR3, the DNA is TGTGCCAGCAGCCCCTCAGGCACCTCTTTATCCTACGAGCAGTACTTC.

The chain has TRBV30 and TRBJ2-6, with D perhaps matching TRBD1 (5 bases). CDR1 GTSNPN and CDR2 SVGIG come from the germline V gene (reference sequence). CDR3 size: 15 residues. Trimming stripped 0 bases from V and 4 bases from J, with 10 bases between. The DNA of the CDR3 is TGTGCCTGGAGTGTTAGGGGTGGCGGGGCCAACGTCCTGACTTTC. It encodes CAWSVRGGGANVLTF.

V is TRBV28 and J is TRBJ1-5, with D possibly TRBD1 on 5 matching bases. This CDR3 is 14 amino acids long. V was shortened by 3 bases and J by 4 bases, with 10 bases between the two germline ends. Germline V gives CDR1 MDHEN, CDR2 SYDVKM. The CDR3 sequence is CASSLGQGNQPQHF. The CDR3 bases are TGTGCCAGCAGTTTGGGCCAGGGAAATCAGCCCCAGCATTTT.

V gene TRBV6-5 combines with J gene TRBJ2-3, with D maybe TRBD1 (5 bases). The germline V gene has CDR1 MNHEY and CDR2 SVGAGI. Trimming took off 4 bases at V and 6 bases at J, with 14 bases between the two ends. The CDR3 has 14 residues. The CDR3 reads CASSSSRVSDTQYF. CDR3 DNA: TGTGCCAGCAGTTCGTCCAGGGTGAGCGATACGCAGTATTTT.

The genes are TRBV6-6 and TRBJ1-1; D is ambiguous. Germline V gene lookup returns CDR1 MNHNY and CDR2 SVGAGI (reference sequence). This CDR3 has 12 residues. V was shortened by 6 bases and J by 7 bases, with 12 bases between the two germline ends. The CDR3 spells CASSYRANEAFF. The CDR3 region has the DNA TGTGCCAGCAGCTACAGAGCCAATGAAGCTTTCTTT.

The chain carries TRBV7-7 and TRBJ2-5; 13 nucleotides align to TRBD2. The ends lost 5 bases at V and 4 bases at J; junction bases unmatched: 10. There are 17 residues in the CDR3. CDR1 is SSHAT and CDR2 is FNYEAQ in the germline V gene (reference sequence). Here the CDR3 DNA reads TGTGCCAGCAGCCCCGGACTAGCGGGAGTGTATGGAGAGACCCAGTACTTC. As protein: CASSPGLAGVYGETQYF.

The V call is TRBV5-1, the J call TRBJ2-3; D gene uncertain. V was trimmed by 0 bases and J by 0 bases, leaving 8 bases between them. The germline CDR1 and CDR2 sequences are SGHRS and YFSETQ. The CDR3 covers 15 residues. CDR3 protein: CASSLGETSTDTQYF. CDR3 bases: TGCGCCAGCAGCTTGGGAGAGACTAGCACAGATACGCAGTATTTT. Using reference TRBV5-1 and TRBJ2-3 for the parts outside the CDR3, the full variable domain is KAGVTQTPRYLIKTRGQQVTLSCSPISGHRSVSWYQQTPGQGLQFLFEYFSETQRNKGNFPGRFSGRQFSNSRSEMNVSTLELGDSALYLCASSLGETSTDTQYFGPGTRLTVL.